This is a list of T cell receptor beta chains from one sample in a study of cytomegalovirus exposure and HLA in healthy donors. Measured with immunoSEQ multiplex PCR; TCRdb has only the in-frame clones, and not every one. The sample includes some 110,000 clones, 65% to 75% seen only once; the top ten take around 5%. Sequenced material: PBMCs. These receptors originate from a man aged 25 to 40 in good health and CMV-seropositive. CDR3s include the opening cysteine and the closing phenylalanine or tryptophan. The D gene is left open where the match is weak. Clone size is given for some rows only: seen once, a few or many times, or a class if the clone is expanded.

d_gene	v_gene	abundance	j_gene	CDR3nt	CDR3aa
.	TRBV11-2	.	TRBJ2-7	TGTGCCAGCAGCCCCAGCCCCGGGACACAGTACGAGCAGTACTTC	CASSPSPGTQYEQYF
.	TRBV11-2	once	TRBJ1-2	TGTGCCAGCAGCTTAGATAGGGGTGGCTACACCTTC	CASSLDRGGYTF
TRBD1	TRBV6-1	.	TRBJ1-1	TGTGCCAGCAGGATACAGGGGTACACTGAAGCTTTCTTT	CASRIQGYTEAFF
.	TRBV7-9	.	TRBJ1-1	TGTGCCAGCAGCTTATCACGGACTGAAGCTTTCTTT	CASSLSRTEAFF
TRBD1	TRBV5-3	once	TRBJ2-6	TGTGCCAGAAGCTTGAGGGACAGGAGCTCTGGGGCCAACGTCCTGACTTTC	CARSLRDRSSGANVLTF
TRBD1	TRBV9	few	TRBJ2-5	TGTGCCAGCAGCGTAACCGGGACAGCTTGGGAGACCCAGTACTTC	CASSVTGTAWETQYF
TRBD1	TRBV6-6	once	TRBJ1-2	TGTGCCAGCAGTTCCCGGGACAGGGCCTATGGCTACACCTTC	CASSSRDRAYGYTF
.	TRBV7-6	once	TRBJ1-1	TGTGCCAGCAGCTTAGGGACAGTCATGAACACTGAAGCTTTCTTT	CASSLGTVMNTEAFF
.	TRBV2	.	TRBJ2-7	TGTGCCAGCCTTCAGGGCAACTACGAGCAGTACTTC	CASLQGNYEQYF
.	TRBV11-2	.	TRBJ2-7	TGTGCCAGCAGCGCAGGATGGGGGGACTACGAGCAGTACTTC	CASSAGWGDYEQYF
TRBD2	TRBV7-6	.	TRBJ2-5	TGTGCCAGCAGCTCGCCCTGGGCGGGGGGCATACTACAAGAGACCCAGTACTTC	CASSSPWAGGILQETQYF